This T cell receptor (beta chain) was documented in a study of cytomegalovirus exposure and HLA in healthy donors (dated by TCRdb to the late 2010s). With respect to the entire study: An earlier analysis of some 600 of the donors reported around 280 Gb of sequence data and around 120 million unique TCR beta sequences obtained from some 200 million T cells. Because of strong linkage in the cohort, roughly five DR-DQ haplotypes were treated as single units for association and clustering. Along with the 666-subject first cohort, a separate validation cohort of over a hundred different subjects was used. Rather than drawing on any new phenotypic data, the later analysis identified candidate immune exposures from TCR beta sequences and the way those sequences occurred across donors. Typing coverage differed by locus: A, B, C, DRB1 and DQB1 were typed in roughly 620-640 donors, DQA1 in 500 to 550, DPA1 in some 570, and DPB1 in around 440. Of the 350 to 400 genotyped donors, around 81% fell in the genetic ancestry cluster associated with self-reported Caucasian donors. An earlier analysis of a few hundred of the donors applied high-throughput TCR beta sequencing to assess whether each TCR beta V gene segment acted as functional or pseudogenic. High-throughput TCR immunosequencing, statistical association of individual TCRs with disease status, and machine learning were combined to predict cytomegalovirus infection status. Approximately 310 gigabases of sequencing data and roughly 90 million unique TCR sequences were included in an early release covering roughly 700 HLA-typed donors. Donor age, sex, ethnicity and CMV serostatus were compiled together with the repertoire data. Among around 400 genotyped donors of the cohort, an average of about 240,000 unique TCR beta nucleotide sequences was sequenced per donor, of which approximately 19% were non-productive. Every discovery cohort repertoire had been produced on one sequencing platform. The study profiled the T cell repertoires of 666 subjects by immunosequencing and related them to cytomegalovirus serostatus. A later analysis re-analyzed previously published TCR beta repertoires from roughly 600 donors and added high-resolution HLA genotyping to study TCR occurrence patterns. Genome-wide SNP genotypes for about 60% of the roughly 670 donors were used in a later genetic analysis, which treated that subset as a discovery cohort. HLA typing covered class I and class II loci at four-digit resolution. The aim of the study was to test whether cataloging public T cell receptors could identify signatures of past pathogen exposure.

The cohort comprised around 700 healthy bone marrow donors. At the time of sampling, every cohort member was nominally healthy, though immune exposures that went unrecorded were likely present. The donor was CMV seronegative and belonged to the group of more than 300 seronegative cohort members. A peripheral blood sample was collected from each donor, and TCR beta sequencing was performed on peripheral blood mononuclear cells. Genomic DNA was extracted from the blood cell samples with the Qiagen DNeasy Blood Extraction Kit. Libraries were prepared through the immunoSEQ multiplex PCR assay. A mixture of 60 forward primers for TCR Vbeta segments and 13 reverse primers for TCR Jbeta segments was used in the multiplex PCR. A multiplex PCR assay on genomic DNA amplified the CDR3 region of rearranged TCR beta genes. On the Illumina HiSeq System, the amplified TCR beta libraries were sequenced as 87-base-pair reads. In the source study's methods: A later analysis counted some 80 million unique TCR beta chains across the 500 to 850 repertoires, and roughly 11 million of these chains were shared by at least two donors. To remove PCR and sequencing errors, raw reads were error-corrected and collapsed into unique sequences using a nearest-neighbor algorithm that merged closely related sequences. To assign V, D and J gene segments, CDR3 sequences were aligned to IMGT reference sequences. For a sequence to be retained, a match of at least six nucleotides to both a V gene segment and a J gene segment was required. Rearrangements were called productive when the CDR3 lacked stop codons and stayed in frame with V and J; all others were non-productive. Following IMGT convention, CDR3 was defined as the stretch from the second conserved V-encoded cysteine up to the conserved J-encoded phenylalanine. Sequences without an unambiguous match to a single V gene segment were excluded from the earlier analysis of approximately 560 of the donors. An earlier analysis of 550 to 650 of the donors classified V segments as functional when productive rearrangements were above 56.7% and as segregating when the standard deviation between donors was above 5%. A statistical classification framework was built to diagnose cytomegalovirus status from the catalog of TCR beta chain sequences. A later analysis assigned V and J genes by comparing TCR nucleotide sequences with IMGT/GENE-DB human TR gene sequences. Using the TCRdist pipeline, a later analysis assigned CDR3 sequences along with most-parsimonious VDJ recombination scenarios. A later analysis defined each TCR beta chain by its CDR3 amino acid sequence plus V-gene family, and excluded reads lacking a unique V-gene family. A later analysis removed 592 highly shared, low-generation-probability nucleotide sequences to deal with suspected cross-contamination and a sequencing artifact. In a later analysis, a clonal expansion index was calculated for each public chain from normalized within-repertoire ranks of inferred template counts. In a later analysis, generation probabilities were computed with a VDJ recombination model fitted to out-of-frame rearrangements, and the resulting probabilities were checked against IGoR. Hypergeometric tests were used in a later analysis to score TCR-TCR, TCR-HLA and TCR-CMV co-occurrence, with a repertoire-size bias correction applied to the TCR pairs. To estimate false discovery rates, a later analysis permuted the HLA or CMV assignments 20 times. A later analysis grouped co-occurring TCRs with DBSCAN, adding TCRdist sequence similarity when clustering within HLA-allele-positive subsets. Repertoires with fewer than 30,000 or more than 120,000 public chains were left out of co-occurrence clustering, as were five repertoires with anomalous nucleotide sharing. In TCRdb, the immuneACCESS table is reduced to in-frame sequences with V and J assigned. These tables do not hold every clone; where another copy was compared, an unresolved V gene accounts for under half, and the others remain unexplained. That table furnishes V, J and clone size, whereas the DNA furnished D and trimming. The sample data list some 110,000 clones, and approximately 70% of these were observed just once. More than 0.7% of the sample comes from the top ten.

With regard to this clone: The antigen it binds to is not known. Per-base qualities were not stored, and no clone one base away is much larger.

Counted from cysteine to phenylalanine, this CDR3 has 19 amino acids. The retained sequence is limited to the CDR3, 57 bases, with the frame set at the first base. CDR1 and CDR2, looked up from the germline V gene, are MGHRA and YSYEKL. V is cut back by 0 bases and J by 2 bases, with 11 bases in the junction unmatched. The investigation overall reported the following: A few of the identified cytomegalovirus-associated TCR beta chains were confirmed in vitro to be specific for cytomegalovirus antigens. Sequencing depth was assumed to be roughly uniform across donors in the presence/absence analyses, though that assumption may not hold. The authors suggested that the approach could potentially be generalized to other disease states and immunological phenotypes. A further reported finding was that TCR beta sequences accurately predicted the HLA-A and HLA-B alleles for most subjects in the first cohort. The study listed 164 TCR beta chains as associated with cytomegalovirus. The only immune exposure information available for the cohort was CMV serostatus. A later analysis reported that several top co-occurrence clusters appeared linked to parvovirus B19, influenza, CMV and Epstein-Barr virus. Linkage disequilibrium might explain the correlated functional status among segregating V segments, but an unknown experimental factor could not be excluded. While some public TCRs were present in many individuals, most TCR sequences turned up only very rarely across donors. Some IMGT-functional V segments, including TRBV6-2 and TRBV6-3, could not be told apart with the 87-base-pair reads, so those segments were excluded. At a false discovery rate of 0.05, a later analysis linked 16,000 or so TCR beta sequences to specific HLA alleles. In this cohort, only TCR beta chains were sequenced, and detectable features were limited by the absence of alpha or paired-chain data. In a later analysis, the rate of TCR association differed among HLA loci, with DRB1 alleles having the most associated TCRs and HLA-C alleles having the fewest. Approximately 18 rarely observed V segments, including chromosome 9 orphons, were excluded from the earlier analysis of several hundred of the donors because counts were too low. When HLA alleles, especially DR and DQ, strongly co-occurred, TCR associations were difficult to assign to individual alleles. A cluster of highly shared sequence variants was judged likely to be a technical artifact of the sequencing pipeline. In a later analysis, HLA-associated TCR beta chains were found to be more clonally expanded and to have lower generation probabilities than equally common non-associated chains. Cytomegalovirus status was reported to be diagnosed by the classifier with high specificity and sensitivity in both the original and validation cohorts. V-gene and J-gene trimming of TCR beta chains was associated with a missense DCLRE1C variant in a later genetic analysis, and the association was replicated in an independent cohort. In an earlier analysis of around 600 of the donors, most TCR beta V segments were observed in productive rearrangements about 87% or about 30% of the time, broadly matching IMGT annotations. Compared with the roughly 720-donor mean, donors in an Asian-associated ancestry cluster had fewer N-insertions in productive TCRs, according to a later genetic analysis. HLA typing was unavailable for some donors at each locus, so association tests used only the typed subset. According to a later analysis, most CMV-associated TCR beta chains appeared to be HLA-restricted, and the HLA associations seemed to be driven largely by CMV exposure.

Sequencing input: PBMCs. Here the chain combines TRBV4-1 and TRBJ2-7; 12 central nucleotides agree with TRBD2. The clonotype was recovered from a woman younger than 45 in good health and CMV-seronegative. The DNA sequence reads TGCGCCAGCAGCCAAGATTGGCGGACTAGCGGGGTCCTGACCTACGAGCAGTACTTC. The translation is CASSQDWRTSGVLTYEQYF.